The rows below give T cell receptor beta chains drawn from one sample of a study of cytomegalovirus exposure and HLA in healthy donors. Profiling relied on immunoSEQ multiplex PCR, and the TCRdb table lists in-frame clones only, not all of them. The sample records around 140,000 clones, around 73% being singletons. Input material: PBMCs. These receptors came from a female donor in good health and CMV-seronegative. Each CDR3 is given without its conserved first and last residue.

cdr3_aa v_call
ASSQVAGAGTDTQY TRBV4-3
ASSYPLGDFQETQY TRBV6-6
ASRGQGLETQY TRBV6-1
ASSQDFEAVEAF TRBV4-2
ASSDGTGRGSPLH TRBV11-2
ASSWRGGYGYP TRBV7-9
ASSLQGGIVTGELF TRBV7-2
SVEVSFGYT TRBV29-1
ASSPRQVELTEAF TRBV7-9
ASSLRPTVAEAF TRBV27
ASSYWPGGPGAQY TRBV7-3
ASSIRQPENYEQY TRBV5-1
ASSVDGSYSGNTIY TRBV9
ASSLKLVESIRNTEAF TRBV11-2
ASSKQGGGNQPQH TRBV6-5
ASSLDQGSDTQY TRBV7-2
ASSPFLAEGNTQY TRBV27
ASSTNNRDKGGNTIY TRBV19
ASSLEWGPSYEQY TRBV7-2
ASSSGAGGPYEQY TRBV5-1
ASSLFRGGTDTQY TRBV5-1
ASSLDRGRSLLRSGPTDTQY TRBV5-1
ASSLGQRGNEQF TRBV5-4
SAGGIYGYT TRBV29-1
ASSLQSVGTRYNEQF TRBV2
ASSFAAGTNTGELF TRBV7-9
ASTTGSRGWT TRBV5-1
AWSQSGTQY TRBV30
ASSVAGSSYEQY TRBV10-2
ASQGRGLFTEAF TRBV5-6
ASSSRGLGETQY TRBV4-1
ASSPGGNTIY TRBV5-1
ARSFDRVRSPLH TRBV5-3
ASSYWDSYNSPLH TRBV13
ASSPPGQTYEQY TRBV6-5
ASSLAGTLKTGELF TRBV5-6
ATSTLRGNQPQH TRBV15
ASSLGGPDTQY TRBV28
ASRNRSATNEKLF TRBV2
ASSLMQGALNTEAF TRBV7-6
ASRPGSTNYGYT TRBV14
ASATGGAGEKLF TRBV19
ASSQRTDLNTEAF TRBV4-1
ASSIGRITFTDTQY TRBV19
AWSVYLNRGRGKAF TRBV30
ASSLWANTEAF TRBV7-9
ASSYSGAGRYT TRBV6-5
ASSFMTGAQPQH TRBV28
ASSLGQSTYEQY TRBV11-2
ASAVWRGTDTQY TRBV2
ASSEVWLSSYEQY TRBV6-1
AWGDRAGDEAF TRBV30
ASSLLGGSNTEAF TRBV5-4
ASSLTDSRTEAF TRBV7-9